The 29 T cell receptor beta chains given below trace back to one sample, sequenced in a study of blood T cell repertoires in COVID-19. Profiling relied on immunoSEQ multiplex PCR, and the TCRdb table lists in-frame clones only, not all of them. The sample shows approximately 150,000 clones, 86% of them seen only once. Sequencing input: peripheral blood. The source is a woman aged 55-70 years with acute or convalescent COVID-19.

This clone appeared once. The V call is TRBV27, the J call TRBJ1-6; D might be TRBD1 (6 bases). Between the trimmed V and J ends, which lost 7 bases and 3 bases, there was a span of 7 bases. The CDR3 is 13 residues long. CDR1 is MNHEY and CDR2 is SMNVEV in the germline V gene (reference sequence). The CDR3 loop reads CASKDSYNSPLHF. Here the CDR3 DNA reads TGTGCCAGCAAGGACAGCTATAATTCACCCCTCCACTTT.

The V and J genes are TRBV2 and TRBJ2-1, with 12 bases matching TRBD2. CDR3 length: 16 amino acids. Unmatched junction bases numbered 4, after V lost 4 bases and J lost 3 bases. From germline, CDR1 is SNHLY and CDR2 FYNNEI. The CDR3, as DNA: TGTGCCAGCAGTGGGGCACTAGCGGGGGGCTACAATGAGCAGTTCTTC. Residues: CASSGALAGGYNEQFF. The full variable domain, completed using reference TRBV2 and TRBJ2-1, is EPEVTQTPSHQVTQMGQEVILRCVPISNHLYFYWYRQILGQKVEFLVSFYNNEISEKSEIFDDQFSVERPDGSNFTLKIRSTKLEDSAMYFCASSGALAGGYNEQFFGPGTRLTVL.

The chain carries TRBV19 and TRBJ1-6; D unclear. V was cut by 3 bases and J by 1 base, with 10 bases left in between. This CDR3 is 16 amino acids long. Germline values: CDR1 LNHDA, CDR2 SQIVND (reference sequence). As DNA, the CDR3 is TGTGCCAGTAGTATGATAGGAGGTTCCTATAATTCACCCCTCCACTTT. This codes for CASSMIGGSYNSPLHF.

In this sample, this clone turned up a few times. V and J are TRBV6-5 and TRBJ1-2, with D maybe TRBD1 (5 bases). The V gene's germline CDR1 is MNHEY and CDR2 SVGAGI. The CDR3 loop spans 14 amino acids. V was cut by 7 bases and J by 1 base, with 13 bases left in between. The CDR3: CASKGATYNYGYTF. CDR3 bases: TGTGCCAGCAAAGGGGCAACTTATAACTATGGCTACACCTTC.

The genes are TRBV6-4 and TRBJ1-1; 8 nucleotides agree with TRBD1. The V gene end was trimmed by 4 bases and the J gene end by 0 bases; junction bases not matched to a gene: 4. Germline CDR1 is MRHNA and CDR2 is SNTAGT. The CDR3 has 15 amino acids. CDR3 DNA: TGTGCCAGCAGTGCTGGGACAGGCCTGAACACTGAAGCTTTCTTT. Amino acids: CASSAGTGLNTEAFF.

The chain's CDR3 is CASSLAAPGVGGNEQFF. The CDR3 DNA sequence: TGTGCCAGCAGCTTAGCCGCACCGGGAGTTGGAGGGAATGAGCAGTTCTTC. The rearrangement links TRBV11-3 to TRBJ2-1; the D gene is possibly TRBD2 (6 bases). Trimming left V 1 base short and J 7 bases short, with 20 bases between. This CDR3 is 17 amino acids long. Germline lookup yields CDR1 SGHNT and CDR2 YENEEA.

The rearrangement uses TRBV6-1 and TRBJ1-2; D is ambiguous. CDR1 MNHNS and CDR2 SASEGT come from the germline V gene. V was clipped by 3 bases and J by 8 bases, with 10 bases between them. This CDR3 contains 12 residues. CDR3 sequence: CASSEHSLGYTF. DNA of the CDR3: TGTGCCAGCAGTGAGCACAGCCTCGGCTACACCTTC.

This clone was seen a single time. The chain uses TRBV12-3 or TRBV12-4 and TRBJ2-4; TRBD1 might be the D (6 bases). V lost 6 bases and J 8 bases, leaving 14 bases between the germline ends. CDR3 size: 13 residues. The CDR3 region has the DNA TGTGCCAGCAGCACAGGGCCGCGGGACATTCAGTACTTC. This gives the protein CASSTGPRDIQYF.

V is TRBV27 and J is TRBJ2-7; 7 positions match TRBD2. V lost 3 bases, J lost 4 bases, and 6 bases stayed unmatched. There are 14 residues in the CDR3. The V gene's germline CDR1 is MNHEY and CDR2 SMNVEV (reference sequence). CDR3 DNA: TGTGCCAGCAGTTTCGCCGGGCGGGGGTACGAGCAGTACTTC. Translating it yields CASSFAGRGYEQYF.

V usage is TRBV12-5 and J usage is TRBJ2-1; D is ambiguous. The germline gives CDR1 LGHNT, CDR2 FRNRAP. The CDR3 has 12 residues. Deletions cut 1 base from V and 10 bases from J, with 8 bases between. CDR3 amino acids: CASGLGQKEQFF. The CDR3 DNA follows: TGTGCTAGTGGTTTGGGCCAGAAAGAGCAGTTCTTC.

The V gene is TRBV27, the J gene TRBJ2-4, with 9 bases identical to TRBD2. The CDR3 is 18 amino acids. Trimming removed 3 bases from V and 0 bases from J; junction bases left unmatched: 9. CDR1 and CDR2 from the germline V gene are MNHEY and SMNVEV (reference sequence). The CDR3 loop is CASSFVTSGSLAKNIQYF. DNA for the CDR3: TGTGCCAGCAGTTTTGTGACTAGCGGTTCGCTAGCCAAAAACATTCAGTACTTC.

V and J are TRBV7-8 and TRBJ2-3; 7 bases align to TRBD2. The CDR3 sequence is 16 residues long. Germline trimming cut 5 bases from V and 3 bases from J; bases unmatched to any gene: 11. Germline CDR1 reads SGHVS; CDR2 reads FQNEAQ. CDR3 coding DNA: TGTGCCAGCAGCCCCCCGGCGGGGGTGGGAACAGATACGCAGTATTTT. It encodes CASSPPAGVGTDTQYF.

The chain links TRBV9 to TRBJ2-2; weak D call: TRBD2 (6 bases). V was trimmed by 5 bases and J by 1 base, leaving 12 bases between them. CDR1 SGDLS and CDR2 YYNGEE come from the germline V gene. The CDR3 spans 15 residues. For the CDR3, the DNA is TGTGCCAGCAGTGGGAGGACACAGAACACCGGGGAGCTGTTTTTT. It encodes CASSGRTQNTGELFF.

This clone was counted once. The CDR3 nucleotides are TGTGCCAGCAGCCAGATTCGGGACTCGGGAGGAAAAGATACGCAGTATTTT. Its translation is CASSQIRDSGGKDTQYF. The chain combines TRBV11-3 with TRBJ2-3; 7 bases map to TRBD2. V lost 5 bases, J lost 5 bases, and 16 bases stayed unmatched. Germline-derived CDR1 and CDR2 are SGHNT and YENEEA. The CDR3 runs 17 residues.

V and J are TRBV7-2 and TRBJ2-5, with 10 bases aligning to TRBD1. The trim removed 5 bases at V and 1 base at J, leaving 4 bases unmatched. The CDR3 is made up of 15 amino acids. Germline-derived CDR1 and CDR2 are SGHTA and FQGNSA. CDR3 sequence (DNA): TGTGCCAGCAGCCCGGGGACAGGGGCCCAAGAGACCCAGTACTTC. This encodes CASSPGTGAQETQYF.

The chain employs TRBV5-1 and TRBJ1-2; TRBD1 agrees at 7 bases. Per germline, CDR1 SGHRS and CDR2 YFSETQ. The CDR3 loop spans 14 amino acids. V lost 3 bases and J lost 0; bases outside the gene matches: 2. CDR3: CASSSGQANYGYTF. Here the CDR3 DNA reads TGCGCCAGCAGCTCCGGACAGGCTAACTATGGCTACACCTTC.

The CDR3 DNA is TGTGCCAGCAGTCAGGGGCGGCTCACTGAAGCTTTCTTT. It is translated as CASSQGRLTEAFF. This chain uses TRBV6-6 with TRBJ1-1; tentatively, D is TRBD1 (6 bases). Trimming left V 5 bases short and J 4 bases short, with 11 bases between. Germline V gene sequence: CDR1 MNHNY, CDR2 SVGAGI (reference sequence). The CDR3 length is 13 residues.

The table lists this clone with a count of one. The CDR3 bases are TGCAGTGCTAGTGGCGGGGGCGCCGCCAAAAACATTCAGTACTTC. It translates to CSASGGGAAKNIQYF. The chain combines TRBV20-1 with TRBJ2-4; D may be TRBD2 (7 bases). The CDR3 is 15 amino acids. The germline V and J ends were trimmed by 3 bases and 1 base, with 13 bases remaining between them. Germline V CDR1 and CDR2: DFQATT, SNEGSKA (reference sequence).

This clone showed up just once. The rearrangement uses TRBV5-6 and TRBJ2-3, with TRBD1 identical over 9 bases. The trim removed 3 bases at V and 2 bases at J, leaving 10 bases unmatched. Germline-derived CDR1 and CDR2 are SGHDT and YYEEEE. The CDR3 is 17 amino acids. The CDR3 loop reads CASSSRWRDRDTDTQYF. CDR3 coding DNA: TGTGCCAGCAGCTCCCGATGGCGGGACAGGGACACAGATACGCAGTATTTT.

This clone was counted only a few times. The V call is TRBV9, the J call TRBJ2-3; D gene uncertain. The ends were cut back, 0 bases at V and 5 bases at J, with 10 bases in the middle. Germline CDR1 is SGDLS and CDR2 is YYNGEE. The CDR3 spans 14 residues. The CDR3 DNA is TGTGCCAGCAGCGTAGGCAGCCTAGTAGATACGCAGTATTTT. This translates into CASSVGSLVDTQYF.

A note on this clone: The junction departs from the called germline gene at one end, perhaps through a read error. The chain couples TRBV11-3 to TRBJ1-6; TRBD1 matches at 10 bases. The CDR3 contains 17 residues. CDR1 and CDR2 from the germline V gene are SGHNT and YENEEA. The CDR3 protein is CASKPGQGSSYNSPLHF. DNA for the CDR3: TGTGCAAGCAAACCGGGACAGGGGAGCTCCTATAATTCACCCCTCCACTTT.

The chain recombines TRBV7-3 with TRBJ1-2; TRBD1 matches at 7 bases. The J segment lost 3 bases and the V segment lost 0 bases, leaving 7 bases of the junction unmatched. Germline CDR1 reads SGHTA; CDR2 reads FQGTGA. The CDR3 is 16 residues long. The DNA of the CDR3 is TGTGCCAGCAGCTTAACTGGAGGGGGCGCTCACTATGGCTACACCTTC. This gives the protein CASSLTGGGAHYGYTF.

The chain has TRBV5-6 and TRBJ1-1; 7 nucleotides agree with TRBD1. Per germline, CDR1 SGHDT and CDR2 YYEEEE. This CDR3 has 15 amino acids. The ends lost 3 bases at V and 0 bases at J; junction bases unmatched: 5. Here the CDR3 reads CASSSGQLLNTEAFF. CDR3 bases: TGTGCCAGCAGCTCGGGACAGCTGCTGAACACTGAAGCTTTCTTT.

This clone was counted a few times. The CDR3 DNA follows: TGTGCCAGCAGTTACCAGGATCAGCCCCAGCATTTT. Its protein product is CASSYQDQPQHF. This chain connects TRBV6-6 to TRBJ1-5; no definite D call. This CDR3 is built from 12 residues. V lost 2 bases to trimming and J lost 5 bases, with 4 bases between them. Germline V gene data show CDR1 as MNHNY and CDR2 as SVGAGI (reference sequence).

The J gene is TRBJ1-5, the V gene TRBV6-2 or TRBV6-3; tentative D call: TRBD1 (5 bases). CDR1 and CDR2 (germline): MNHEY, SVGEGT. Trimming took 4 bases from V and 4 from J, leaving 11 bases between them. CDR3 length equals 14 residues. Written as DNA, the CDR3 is TGTGCCAGCAGTTTAGGGGCCTCTAATCAGCCCCAGCATTTT. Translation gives CASSLGASNQPQHF.

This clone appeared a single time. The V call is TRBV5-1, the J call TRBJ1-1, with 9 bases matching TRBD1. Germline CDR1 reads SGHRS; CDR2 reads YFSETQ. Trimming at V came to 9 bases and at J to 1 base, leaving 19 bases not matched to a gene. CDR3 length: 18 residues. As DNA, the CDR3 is TGCGCCACTGCGAGCGGGACAGGGCCGTCCGGCCCGAACACTGAAGCTTTCTTT. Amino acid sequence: CATASGTGPSGPNTEAFF. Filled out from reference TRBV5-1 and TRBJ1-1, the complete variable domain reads KAGVTQTPRYLIKTRGQQVTLSCSPISGHRSVSWYQQTPGQGLQFLFEYFSETQRNKGNFPGRFSGRQFSNSRSEMNVSTLELGDSALYLCATASGTGPSGPNTEAFFGQGTRLTVV.

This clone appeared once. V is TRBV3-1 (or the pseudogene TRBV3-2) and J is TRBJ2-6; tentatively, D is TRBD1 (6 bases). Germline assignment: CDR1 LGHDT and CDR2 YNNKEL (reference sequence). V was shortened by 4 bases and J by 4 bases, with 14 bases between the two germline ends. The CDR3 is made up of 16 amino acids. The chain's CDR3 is CASSLQGLGGANVLTF. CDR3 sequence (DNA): TGTGCCAGCAGCCTACAGGGCTTGGGCGGGGCCAACGTCCTGACTTTC.

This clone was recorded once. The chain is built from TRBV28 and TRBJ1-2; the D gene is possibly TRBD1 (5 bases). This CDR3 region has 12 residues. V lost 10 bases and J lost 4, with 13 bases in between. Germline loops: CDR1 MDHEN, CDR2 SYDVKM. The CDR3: CATSGQFYGYTF. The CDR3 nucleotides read TGTGCCACCTCAGGGCAGTTCTATGGCTACACCTTC.

This CDR3 is CASSLLQGAHYGYTF. The CDR3 DNA reads TGTGCCAGCAGCTTGCTTCAGGGGGCTCACTATGGCTACACCTTC. The J gene is TRBJ1-2, the V gene TRBV7-2, with TRBD1 identical over 8 bases. Germline V gene data show CDR1 as SGHTA and CDR2 as FQGNSA. The J segment lost 3 bases and the V segment lost 3 bases, leaving 6 bases of the junction unmatched. This CDR3 spans 15 amino acids.